This entry is about one T cell receptor (beta chain). Its matching antigen is unknown. The data originate from a study of cytomegalovirus exposure and HLA in healthy donors. Trimming shortened V by 5 bases and J by 1 base, and 15 bases separated the two germline ends. The CDR3 is 15 residues long. The germline V gene has CDR1 GTSNPN and CDR2 SVGIG (reference sequence). Study-wide results and caveats: Cytomegalovirus-associated TCR beta chains were listed, numbering more than 150. Confirmation in vitro established that a few CMV-associated chains were specific for CMV antigens. In a later analysis, DRB1 alleles had the most associated TCRs; HLA-C alleles the fewest.

The primer mix had 60 Vbeta and 13 Jbeta primers. Sequenced by immunoSEQ multiplex PCR; TCRdb stores in-frame clones only, minus some. The repertoire holds under 300,000 clones, with approximately 85% as singletons. Sequenced input: PBMCs. The source of this sequence is a woman in her 40s in good health and CMV-seropositive. V usage is TRBV30 and J usage is TRBJ1-3, with D unresolved. The CDR3 nucleotides are TGTGCCTGGGACGCCCGGGCGGGTTCTGGAAACACCATATATTTT. This sequence encodes CAWDARAGSGNTIYF.